This T cell receptor (beta chain) was sequenced during a study of T cell responses to AZD1222 COVID-19 vaccine (dated by TCRdb to 2020 to 2022). Background for the entire study: Because spike-specific TCR depth and breadth did not differ between the two schedules, AZD1222 recipients who got a second dose at roughly 4 weeks were pooled with those who got a second dose at roughly 12 weeks. A total of under 250 trial participants underwent TCR sequencing, of whom about 210 had received two doses of AZD1222 and 26 had received two doses of the MenACWY control vaccine. Enrollment into the trials was organized by age into subgroups of 18-55, 56-69 and 70-plus years, and those subgroups contained about 150, 27 and 61 TCR-sequenced participants, respectively.

Explained via the paper, the time point label denotes: baseline before first vaccination. The vaccinee samples were drawn from two UK trials, COV001 and COV002, one of which was a single-blind randomized controlled phase 2/3 trial testing AZD1222 (ChAdOx1 nCoV-19) in healthy adults. For TCRbeta chain sequencing, PBMC samples were collected from trial participants at day 0 and at day 28 after the second dose. The CDR3 regions of human TCRbeta chains were subjected to immunosequencing. The authors' analysis ran thus. TCRs in the repertoires were compared against a reference library of SARS-CoV-2-specific TCRs that had been generated with the MIRA antigen-specificity platform. Breadth was defined as the fraction of unique TCRs that were SARS-CoV-2-associated. Depth was defined as the fraction of total T cells that were SARS-CoV-2-associated. Using the MIRA data, each spike-specific TCR was mapped to the spike region that the TCR reacts to and placed in a CD4 or CD8 class. Log10-transformed breadth and depth values were compared by one-way ANOVA with Sidak's multiple comparisons tests. In TCRdb, the immuneACCESS table is reduced to in-frame sequences with V and J assigned. These tables do not hold every clone; where another copy was compared, an unresolved V gene accounts for under half, and the others remain unexplained. D and trimming come from the DNA, and the V and J calls and clone size come from that table. A total of around 130,000 clones appear in this sample, 93% of them only once. Approximately 3.1% of the sample goes to the ten largest clones.

Its CDR3 holds 11 amino acids, cysteine through phenylalanine. Just CDR3 DNA is preserved here, 33 bases in frame from base 1. Between the V and J ends, shortened by 8 bases and 8 bases respectively, the junction contains 15 bases. CDR1 and CDR2 are drawn from the germline V gene (reference sequence): GTSNPN, SVGIG. Study-wide findings and limitations: Because no day 14 peak-response samples were available, the repertoires could be characterized only after the peak T cell response. Participants were mostly white British and included more females than males, and it was suggested by the authors that clonal diversity may have been underestimated. Vaccine-associated CD4 TCRs spanned the whole spike protein, with dominant responses in regions 160-218 and 743-854. Conclusions about previously exposed vaccinees were limited because only six AZD1222 recipients were SARS-CoV-2 seropositive at baseline. In the small 56-69-year group, the increase in depth fell short of significance, most likely because of low power. Spike-specific TCR breadth and depth rose significantly after two AZD1222 doses compared with day 0 and with MenACWY recipients. Epitopes outside the regions mutated in the B.1.351 and B.1.1.7 variants were reportedly recognized by nearly half of the unique spike-specific TCRs.

With regard to this clone: Its antigen is currently not known. Base qualities were left out, and no much larger clone turns up one base away.

The rearrangement combines TRBV30 with TRBJ1-2, with the D gene call left open. The sequencing here drew on peripheral blood, taken on day 0 of AZD1222 vaccination. This clonotype originated in an adult in good health. This receptor has the CDR3 CARGRHGGYTF. The nucleotide sequence reads TGTGCCCGCGGACGGCATGGGGGCTACACCTTC. Joined to the reference TRBV30 and TRBJ1-2 proteins, this CDR3 gives the full variable domain: SQTIHQWPATLVQPVGSPLSLECTVEGTSNPNLYWYRQAAGRGLQLLFYSVGIGQISSEVPQNLSASRPQDRQFILSSKKLLLSDSGFYLCARGRHGGYTFGSGTRLTVV.